A selection of T cell receptor beta chains follows, all from one sample in a study of shared clonotypes between healthy human individuals. Profiled with immunoSEQ multiplex PCR; TCRdb holds only in-frame clones, not every one. The sample yields about 1.1 million clones, roughly 77% seen once. Sample: memory CD4+ T cells from PBMCs. The receptors stem from a man aged 18 to 30 in good health. Some clones in this sample may be carry-over from other donors' samples. Each CDR3 is given with its conserved first and last residue. A D gene is named only where the DNA matches it firmly. The listing skips clone size in some rows; elsewhere it reads once, few, many or a size class.

abundance,d_gene,v_gene,j_gene,CDR3nt,CDR3aa
-,TRBD1,TRBV29-1,TRBJ1-1,TGCAGCGTTGAAGGGTTTGGGACAGGGGGCACTGAAGCTTTCTTT,CSVEGFGTGGTEAFF
-,-,TRBV7-3,TRBJ2-5,TGTGCCAGCAGCTCTGGGACCCCCGGAGAGACCCAGTACTTC,CASSSGTPGETQYF
-,-,TRBV30,TRBJ1-3,TGTGCCTGGAGTGTAGGTGCGAACACCATATATTTT,CAWSVGANTIYF
-,TRBD2,TRBV25-1,TRBJ2-3,TGTGCCAGCAGTGATAGGACTAGTGGTTTCACAGATACGCAGTATTTT,CASSDRTSGFTDTQYF
once,-,TRBV11-3,TRBJ2-1,TGTGCCAGCAGCAGGACAGCTTACAATGAGCAGTTCTTC,CASSRTAYNEQFF
-,-,TRBV28,TRBJ1-4,TGTGCCAGCACCCTTGCGAGGGAGGGGTCTGAAAAACTGTTTTTT,CASTLAREGSEKLFF
-,-,TRBV30,TRBJ2-3,TGTGCCTGGACTCGCGGAACTAGCACAGATACGCAGTATTTT,CAWTRGTSTDTQYF
-,-,TRBV28,TRBJ2-5,TGTGCCAGCAGTGGGGGCGGGGGAGAGACCCAGTACTTC,CASSGGGGETQYF
-,-,TRBV5-1,TRBJ2-3,TGCGCCAGCAGCTTGACTGGTACAGATACGCAGTATTTT,CASSLTGTDTQYF
-,TRBD1,TRBV5-6,TRBJ2-7,TGTGCCAGCAGCCGCCTTTCGATAGGGACAGAAGCATACGAGCAGTACTTC,CASSRLSIGTEAYEQYF
-,-,TRBV30,TRBJ1-1,TGTGCCTGGAGCGGGACACTTTTCACTGAAGCTTTCTTT,CAWSGTLFTEAFF
-,TRBD1,TRBV7-9,TRBJ1-2,TGTGCCAGCAGCACCGTCCTGAGACAGGGGGTAAACTATGGCTACACCTTC,CASSTVLRQGVNYGYTF
-,-,TRBV4-1,TRBJ1-2,TGCGCCAGCAGCCTACAGAACACGGAATACTATGGCTACACCTTC,CASSLQNTEYYGYTF
once,-,TRBV7-9,TRBJ1-1,TGTGCCAGCAGCCCCTCCGGGACTAACACTGAAGCTTTCTTT,CASSPSGTNTEAFF
many,TRBD2,TRBV2,TRBJ2-3,TGTGCCAGCTCAGTAGCGGGAGGCACAGATACGCAGTATTTT,CASSVAGGTDTQYF
-,TRBD2,TRBV19,TRBJ2-7,TGTGCCAGTAGTAGCACTAGCGGCTCCTACGAGCAGTACTTC,CASSSTSGSYEQYF
few,-,TRBV18,TRBJ1-1,TGTGCCAGCTCACCTTCTCGGGGGGGCACTGAAGCTTTCTTT,CASSPSRGGTEAFF
-,-,TRBV9,TRBJ1-3,TGTGCCAGCAGCCTAAGCGGCCTTGCCTCTGGAAACACCATATATTTT,CASSLSGLASGNTIYF
-,-,TRBV30,TRBJ1-6,TGTGCCTGGAGTTGGTTTCGGTACGATTCACCCCTCCACTTT,CAWSWFRYDSPLHF
few,-,TRBV19,TRBJ2-2,TGTGCCAGTAGTAAGGGGGTAGCATTAAACACCGGGGAGCTGTTTTTT,CASSKGVALNTGELFF
-,-,TRBV5-1,TRBJ2-5,TGCGCCAGCAGCGCGACACCTCAAGAGACCCAGTACTTC,CASSATPQETQYF
once,-,TRBV19,TRBJ1-5,TGTGCCAGTAGTTCTCCTAGAGGCGCAGCTCTTGTGACCCAGCATTTT,CASSSPRGAALVTQHF
-,-,TRBV18,TRBJ2-7,TGTGCCAGCTCACCAGGGACGTCCACCTACGAGCAGTACTTC,CASSPGTSTYEQYF
-,-,TRBV10-3,TRBJ2-2,TGTGCCATCAGTGAGTCTAACGGGGGGAACACCGGGGAGCTGTTTTTT,CAISESNGGNTGELFF
-,-,TRBV9,TRBJ2-5,TGTGCCAGCAGCGAACGGGGGAGACTCGGAGAGACCCAGTACTTC,CASSERGRLGETQYF
few,-,TRBV7-2,TRBJ1-2,TGTGCCAGCAGCCCACAGGGCAACTATGGCTACACCTTC,CASSPQGNYGYTF
-,TRBD1,TRBV5-8,TRBJ2-3,TGTGCCAGCAGCTCTTCGTGGGACAGGGGGCTCACAGATACGCAGTATTTT,CASSSSWDRGLTDTQYF